The clone carrying this TCR beta chain was counted once. The germline V gene encodes CDR1 MGHDK and CDR2 SYGVNS. The V end was cut by 3 bases, the J end by 6 bases, with 14 bases between. CDR3 length: 14 amino acids. Assay: immunoSEQ multiplex PCR; the TCRdb copy retains only in-frame clones and omits some. The repertoire holds 2 million to 2.5 million clones, with over 90% as singletons. The sample comes from a study of shared clonotypes between healthy human individuals. The rearrangement links TRBV25-1 to TRBJ1-2, with a weak D call TRBD1 (6 bases). This TCR was sampled from a man between 18 and 35 years old in good health. Some clones in this sample may be carry-over from other donors' samples. The specimen sequenced was naive CD4+ T cells from PBMCs. Subset meaning: CD45RA+ positively selected. The CDR3 region has the DNA TGTGCCAGCAGTGACCCATCGGGGGCCAATGGCTACACCTTC. It encodes CASSDPSGANGYTF.